A selection of T cell receptor beta chains follows, all from one sample in a study of CD8+ T cells in alopecia areata. TCRdb keeps only in-frame clones here, not all; method: immunoSEQ multiplex PCR. In the table there are under 350,000 clones, 55% to 70% of which are singletons. This sample comprised CD4+ T cells sorted from blood, obtained at week 24, from a patient treated with tofacitinib. These receptors originate from a human donor with alopecia areata. CDR3s include the opening cysteine and the closing phenylalanine or tryptophan.

J: TRBJ1-1
V: TRBV5-1
CDR3: CASSLWTVSNTEAFF

J: TRBJ2-3
V: TRBV4-1
CDR3: CASSQDSRFSTDTQYF

J: TRBJ2-2
V: TRBV9
CDR3: CASSVEMLNTGELFF

J: TRBJ1-2
V: TRBV7-2
CDR3: CASSLDGAGNYGYTF

J: TRBJ1-5
V: TRBV27
CDR3: CASSYSGGHQPQHF

J: TRBJ2-1
V: TRBV6-6
CDR3: CASRYSGANEQFF

J: TRBJ1-5
V: TRBV5-1
CDR3: CASSLEGSNQPQHF

J: TRBJ1-2
V: TRBV7-2
CDR3: CASSRDPGFYGYTF

J: TRBJ2-7
V: TRBV4-1
CDR3: CASSPNPGQGPSYEQYF

J: TRBJ2-3
V: TRBV7-8
CDR3: CASRPGSTDTQYF

J: TRBJ2-5
V: TRBV4-3
CDR3: CASSQAELGQEETQYF

J: TRBJ2-1
V: TRBV7-2
CDR3: CASSSGLAALEQFF

J: TRBJ2-1
V: TRBV29-1
CDR3: CSVSGTAGFSNEQFF

J: TRBJ1-2
V: TRBV29-1
CDR3: CGVEDWTGYGYTF

J: TRBJ2-5
V: TRBV10-2
CDR3: CASRGLAGEQETQYF

J: TRBJ2-1
V: TRBV11-2
CDR3: CASSLGSTSYNEQFF

J: TRBJ1-1
V: TRBV30
CDR3: CAWQYGFLNGEAFF

J: TRBJ1-5
V: TRBV30
CDR3: CAWSAGRGPYSNQPQHF

J: TRBJ1-2
V: TRBV30
CDR3: CAWSVNRWDGYTF

J: TRBJ2-7
V: TRBV5-4
CDR3: CASSPGQDRSYEQYF

J: TRBJ1-2
V: TRBV30
CDR3: CAWSLTTPDRGYGYTF

J: TRBJ2-1
V: TRBV2
CDR3: CASTENQQFF

J: TRBJ1-1
V: TRBV4-1
CDR3: CASSQDLVFAEAFF

J: TRBJ2-3
V: TRBV4-2
CDR3: CASSPQSGGVVSDTQYF

J: TRBJ2-5
V: TRBV29-1
CDR3: CSVATSGGAETQYF

J: TRBJ2-5
V: TRBV6-5
CDR3: CASSYRRTGKEETQYF

J: TRBJ1-1
V: TRBV6-5
CDR3: CASRQGLEAFF

J: TRBJ1-2
V: TRBV7-9
CDR3: CASSLGGSTGLNYGYTF

J: TRBJ1-1
V: TRBV5-1
CDR3: CASSYRGREAEAFF

J: TRBJ2-5
V: TRBV25-1
CDR3: CASSEYQRGSIQYF

J: TRBJ1-4
V: TRBV5-4
CDR3: CASSETGPNEKLFF

J: TRBJ2-7
V: TRBV18
CDR3: CASSPGYEQYF

J: TRBJ2-7
V: TRBV4-1
CDR3: CASSQDLQGLRPYEQYF

J: TRBJ2-1
V: TRBV7-9
CDR3: CASNTPGQENVF

J: TRBJ2-6
V: TRBV28
CDR3: CAGGSFGANVLTF

J: TRBJ2-7
V: TRBV29-1
CDR3: CSVGLAGDSYEQYF

J: TRBJ2-1
V: TRBV4-2
CDR3: CASSRGRGRGHNEQFF

J: TRBJ2-1
V: TRBV5-4
CDR3: CASSTEGTSSSEQFF

J: TRBJ2-2
V: TRBV6-5
CDR3: CASRNTGELFF

J: TRBJ1-5
V: TRBV7-2
CDR3: CASSRTGGEPQHF

J: TRBJ1-5
V: TRBV5-1
CDR3: CASSQGQNQPQHF

J: TRBJ1-5
V: TRBV7-8
CDR3: CASSFWPGTGGISNQPQHF